The 9 T cell receptor beta chains reported below all come from one sample, sequenced in a study of blood T cell repertoires in COVID-19. Only in-frame clones appear in the TCRdb table, and some are missing; sequencing was by immunoSEQ multiplex PCR. The repertoire consists of 100,000 to 150,000 clones, with less than 85% occurring once and the leading ten covering approximately 17%. Source material: peripheral blood. The receptors derive from an elderly woman with acute or convalescent COVID-19.

The chain joins TRBV18 to TRBJ1-4; no firm D call. The germline CDR1 and CDR2 sequences are KGHSH and LQKENI. CDR3 length: 17 residues. Trimming removed 1 base from V and 0 bases from J, with 12 bases in between. CDR3 DNA sequence: TGTGCCAGCTCACCACTGGGCAGGACTGCAACTAATGAAAAACTGTTTTTT. Encoded protein: CASSPLGRTATNEKLFF.

The chain has TRBV19 and TRBJ1-2; 10 nucleotides match TRBD1. J gave up 8 bases and V 5 bases, and 11 bases lay outside the gene matches. This CDR3 spans 15 amino acids. Germline V gene sequence: CDR1 LNHDA, CDR2 SQIVND (reference sequence). The CDR3 DNA is TGTGCCAGTAGTGCCTCTGGGACAGGGGTTGAGGGCTACACCTTC. This codes for CASSASGTGVEGYTF.

This clone was detected only a few times. The genes are TRBV19 and TRBJ1-1; tentative D call: TRBD1 (5 bases). Germline assignment: CDR1 LNHDA and CDR2 SQIVND (reference sequence). V lost 5 bases and J lost 2, with 12 bases in between. CDR3 size: 14 residues. CDR3 protein: CASSFGGVNTEAFF. The CDR3 nucleotides read TGTGCCAGTAGTTTCGGGGGAGTTAACACTGAAGCTTTCTTT.

The table lists this clone with a count of one. This chain uses TRBV30 with TRBJ1-1; D might be TRBD1 (6 bases). Germline V gives CDR1 GTSNPN, CDR2 SVGIG (reference sequence). This CDR3 contains 13 residues. V lost 3 bases and J lost 4, with 12 bases in between. CDR3 residues: CAWRLSGATEAFF. CDR3 coding DNA: TGTGCCTGGAGGTTATCAGGGGCCACTGAAGCTTTCTTT.

The V and J genes are TRBV7-2 and TRBJ2-1; tentatively, D is TRBD2 (5 bases). The CDR3 is made up of 15 amino acids. Germline values: CDR1 SGHTA, CDR2 FQGNSA. Trimming left V 1 base short and J 4 bases short, with 11 bases between. CDR3 nucleotide sequence: TGTGCCAGCAGCTTAGAGGGCAGACTATACAATGAGCAGTTCTTC. Translating it yields CASSLEGRLYNEQFF. The full variable domain, with the rest looked up from reference TRBV7-2 and TRBJ2-1, is GAGVSQSPSNKVTEKGKDVELRCDPISGHTALYWYRQSLGQGLEFLIYFQGNSAPDKSGLPSDRFSAERTGGSVSTLTIQRTQQEDSAVYLCASSLEGRLYNEQFFGPGTRLTVL.

The V and J genes are TRBV2 and TRBJ2-3, with 9 bases identical to TRBD1. Trimming removed 7 bases from V and 6 bases from J; junction bases left unmatched: 14. This CDR3 is 16 amino acids long. Germline V lookup: CDR1 SNHLY, CDR2 FYNNEI. This chain's CDR3 is CASIRTGVFVLDTQYF. The CDR3 DNA sequence: TGTGCCAGCATTCGGACAGGGGTGTTTGTTTTGGATACGCAGTATTTT.

V usage is TRBV6-5 and J usage is TRBJ1-3, with 7 bases aligning to TRBD1. CDR1 is MNHEY, CDR2 SVGAGI, per germline. The CDR3 extends over 15 amino acids. The V and J ends lost 6 bases and 4 bases, in that order; junction bases with no gene match: 9. CDR3 loop: CASSLATGSGNTIYF. CDR3 in DNA: TGTGCCAGCAGCTTGGCGACAGGGTCCGGAAACACCATATATTTT.

This clone was observed a handful of times. CDR3 sequence reads: CASSKQQGLYEQYF. DNA of the CDR3: TGTGCCAGCAGCAAGCAACAGGGGCTCTACGAGCAGTACTTC. The V gene is TRBV7-2, the J gene TRBJ2-7, with 7 bases fitting TRBD1. CDR3 length: 14 amino acids. Per germline, CDR1 SGHTA and CDR2 FQGNSA. Germline trimming cut 5 bases from V and 3 bases from J; bases unmatched to any gene: 7.

This chain joins TRBV7-6 and TRBJ2-1, with D maybe TRBD2 (7 bases). Germline values: CDR1 SGHVS, CDR2 FNYEAQ. The CDR3 is made up of 16 amino acids. V lost 0 bases, J lost 7 bases, and 16 bases lay in between. The CDR3: CASSLAEAGAGNEQFF. Here the CDR3 DNA reads TGTGCCAGCAGCTTAGCTGAGGCGGGGGCGGGAAATGAGCAGTTCTTC.